The T cell receptor beta chain under discussion was sequenced for a study of blood T cell repertoires in COVID-19. The CDR3 loop spans 11 amino acids. Germline lookup yields CDR1 GTSNPN and CDR2 SVGIG (reference sequence). Trimming removed 7 bases from V and 4 bases from J; junction bases left unmatched: 3. Participants had their cohort set by participant-reported clinical history. The protocol was immunoSEQ multiplex PCR, while the TCRdb copy is restricted to in-frame clones and leaves out a portion. The data hold a few hundred thousand clones, with roughly nine tenths observed a single time. The sequencing input was PBMCs or T cells enriched from blood (not recorded which). This chain connects TRBV30 to TRBJ1-2, with 7 bases fitting TRBD1. This TCR came from a woman in her forties or fifties in a cohort exposed to, infected with or recovered from COVID-19 (not recorded which). CDR3: CALGQSYGYTF. In nucleotides, the CDR3 is TGTGCCTTGGGACAGTCCTATGGCTACACCTTC.